The 26 T cell receptor beta chains reported below all come from one sample, sequenced in a study of cytomegalovirus exposure and HLA in healthy donors. A multiplex PCR was run with 60 Vbeta primers and 13 Jbeta primers. TCRdb keeps only in-frame clones here, not all; method: immunoSEQ multiplex PCR. Its listing shows roughly 64,000 clones. The sequenced sample was PBMCs. The receptors come from a woman aged 18-29 years in good health and CMV-seronegative.

V and J are TRBV13 and TRBJ2-5, with a weak D call TRBD2 (7 bases). From germline, CDR1 is PRHDT and CDR2 FYEKMQ (reference sequence). V was pared by 4 bases and J by 4 bases, with 19 bases between. The CDR3 extends over 16 amino acids. The CDR3 region is CASSSPWGGYGETQYF. The CDR3 coding sequence is TGTGCCAGCAGCTCACCCTGGGGGGGCTACGGAGAGACCCAGTACTTC.

This chain links TRBV4-1 with TRBJ2-1; TRBD2 aligns across 8 bases. V shed 4 bases, J shed 0 bases, and the junction held 14 bases outside the gene matches. This CDR3 has 19 residues. Germline-derived CDR1 and CDR2 are MGHRA and YSYEKL. The DNA for the CDR3 is TGCGCCAGCAGCCGAACGGGGGGGGCGGGCCTACCCTCCTACAATGAGCAGTTCTTC. As protein: CASSRTGGAGLPSYNEQFF.

This chain links TRBV7-6 with TRBJ1-1; tentatively, D is TRBD1 (5 bases). CDR3 length equals 14 residues. V was trimmed by 5 bases and J by 6 bases, leaving 16 bases between them. Germline CDR1 and CDR2: SGHVS and FNYEAQ. CDR3 residues: CASSDGIGVSEAFF. The CDR3 DNA is TGTGCCAGCAGCGACGGAATAGGGGTTTCTGAAGCTTTCTTT.

The rearrangement joins TRBV7-2 to TRBJ2-1; 12 bases map to TRBD2. CDR1 is SGHTA, CDR2 FQGNSA, per germline. Trimming took 3 bases from V and 5 from J; bases not matched to a gene: 5. The CDR3 spans 16 residues. The DNA for the CDR3 is TGTGCCAGCAGCTTGAGGACTAGCGGGGCCAACAATGAGCAGTTCTTC. Amino acid sequence: CASSLRTSGANNEQFF.

V usage is TRBV18 and J usage is TRBJ1-1, with a possible D match to TRBD1 (5 bases). Germline V gives CDR1 KGHSH, CDR2 LQKENI. V dropped 3 bases and J dropped 1 base, with 12 bases sitting between them. CDR3 size: 15 residues. DNA of the CDR3: TGTGCCAGCTCACCTCGTCAGGGAACGAACACTGAAGCTTTCTTT. It yields the protein CASSPRQGTNTEAFF.

The CDR3 coding sequence is TGTGCCTGGAGCCTTAGCGGATCGGGCGCAGATACGCAGTATTTT. This gives the protein CAWSLSGSGADTQYF. The V gene is TRBV30, the J gene TRBJ2-3, with a weak D call TRBD2 (6 bases). The CDR3 totals 15 residues. CDR1 and CDR2 (germline): GTSNPN, SVGIG (reference sequence). Trimming shortened V by 3 bases and J by 4 bases, and 17 bases separated the two germline ends.

The J gene is TRBJ2-2, the V gene TRBV25-1, with a weak D call TRBD1 (6 bases). CDR3 length: 14 amino acids. V was cut by 4 bases and J by 7 bases, with 13 bases left in between. CDR1 and CDR2 from the germline V gene are MGHDK and SYGVNS. The DNA of the CDR3 is TGTGCCAGCAGTGGCCGGCTAGGGGGCGGGGAGCTGTTTTTT. Translating gives CASSGRLGGGELFF.

V gene TRBV27 combines with J gene TRBJ1-1, with a weak D call TRBD1 (5 bases). Deletions cut 6 bases from V and 0 bases from J, with 14 bases between. The CDR3 is made up of 15 amino acids. In germline, CDR1 is MNHEY, CDR2 SMNVEV (reference sequence). CDR3 protein: CASRRQLPMNTEAFF. CDR3 DNA: TGTGCCAGCAGGCGACAGCTACCGATGAACACTGAAGCTTTCTTT.

V gene TRBV6-5 combines with J gene TRBJ2-3; 10 bases are shared with TRBD2. This CDR3 spans 16 amino acids. With V trimmed by 0 bases and J by 5 bases, 5 bases remained unmatched. The germline V gene has CDR1 MNHEY and CDR2 SVGAGI. This CDR3 reads CASSYSGLAALDTQYF. The DNA of the CDR3 is TGTGCCAGCAGTTACTCCGGACTAGCGGCCCTAGATACGCAGTATTTT.

This rearrangement joins TRBV27 to TRBJ1-1; 12 bases map to TRBD1. The V gene end was trimmed by 5 bases and the J gene end by 5 bases; junction bases not matched to a gene: 6. Germline V gives CDR1 MNHEY, CDR2 SMNVEV (reference sequence). The CDR3 is made up of 15 amino acids. The CDR3 loop is CASSQGTGGGTEAFF. DNA of the CDR3: TGTGCCAGCAGTCAAGGGACAGGGGGCGGAACTGAAGCTTTCTTT.

The V gene is TRBV28, the J gene TRBJ1-1; no clear D gene. Trimming shortened V by 7 bases and J by 6 bases, and 18 bases separated the two germline ends. Per the germline V gene, CDR1 is MDHEN and CDR2 is SYDVKM. This CDR3 spans 14 amino acids. CDR3 in DNA: TGTGCCAGCACCCTAGCATGGGGAGTAGCTGAAGCTTTCTTT. This sequence encodes CASTLAWGVAEAFF. Full variable domain (outside the CDR3, taken from reference TRBV28 and TRBJ1-1): DVKVTQSSRYLVKRTGEKVFLECVQDMDHENMFWYRQDPGLGLRLIYFSYDVKMKEKGDIPEGYSVSREKKERFSLILESASTNQTSMYLCASTLAWGVAEAFFGQGTRLTVV.

V gene TRBV6-1 combines with J gene TRBJ1-3; D might be TRBD1 (6 bases). The CDR3 sequence is 16 residues long. Germline assignment: CDR1 MNHNS and CDR2 SASEGT. The V end lost 2 bases, the J end lost 4 bases, and 15 bases lay between the germline ends. In DNA form, the CDR3 reads TGTGCCAGCAGTGAAATCTATCCAGGGGCCGGAAACACCATATATTTT. As protein: CASSEIYPGAGNTIYF.

The gene calls are TRBV7-9 and TRBJ1-1; D uncertain. The V gene lost 5 bases and the J gene lost 3 bases, with 13 bases spanning the gap. The CDR3 loop spans 14 amino acids. Per the germline V gene, CDR1 is SEHNR and CDR2 is FQNEAQ (reference sequence). CDR3 loop: CASSPGQAHTEAFF. DNA for the CDR3: TGTGCCAGCAGCCCTGGCCAGGCGCACACTGAAGCTTTCTTT.

The chain employs TRBV9 and TRBJ2-5; a weak D match, TRBD1 (7 bases). In germline, CDR1 is SGDLS, CDR2 YYNGEE. V lost 3 bases and J 4 bases, leaving 19 bases between the germline ends. The CDR3 covers 16 residues. The CDR3 DNA is TGTGCCAGCAGCGGAGAATACCCAGGGGGAGGAGAGACCCAGTACTTC. This sequence encodes CASSGEYPGGGETQYF.

The V call is TRBV30, the J call TRBJ2-3; possibly TRBD1 for D (5 bases). V lost 0 bases, J lost 4 bases, and 8 bases lay in between. CDR1 and CDR2 from the germline V gene are GTSNPN and SVGIG (reference sequence). The length of the CDR3 is 13 residues. The CDR3 DNA reads TGTGCCTGGAGTGTCAAGGGGCCAGATACGCAGTATTTT. This sequence encodes CAWSVKGPDTQYF. Based on the CDR3 plus reference TRBV30 and TRBJ2-3, the full variable domain is SQTIHQWPATLVQPVGSPLSLECTVEGTSNPNLYWYRQAAGRGLQLLFYSVGIGQISSEVPQNLSASRPQDRQFILSSKKLLLSDSGFYLCAWSVKGPDTQYFGPGTRLTVL.

Written as DNA, the CDR3 is TGTGCCAGCAGTGAGGGGGGGCCAGATACGCAGTATTTT. Encoded protein: CASSEGGPDTQYF. J is TRBJ2-3 and V is TRBV9, with D tentatively TRBD2 (7 bases). Between the trimmed V and J ends, which lost 5 bases and 4 bases, there was a span of 11 bases. In germline, CDR1 is SGDLS, CDR2 YYNGEE. The CDR3 is 13 amino acids. Combining the CDR3 with reference TRBV9 and TRBJ2-3 gives the whole variable domain DSGVTQTPKHLITATGQRVTLRCSPRSGDLSVYWYQQSLDQGLQFLIQYYNGEERAKGNILERFSAQQFPDLHSELNLSSLELGDSALYFCASSEGGPDTQYFGPGTRLTVL.

The chain recombines TRBV11-3 with TRBJ1-2; D might be TRBD1 (6 bases). The CDR3 runs to 16 residues. The V gene lost 3 bases and the J gene lost 6 bases, with 20 bases spanning the gap. In germline, CDR1 is SGHNT, CDR2 YENEEA. The CDR3 nucleotides are TGTGCCAGCAGCTTTTCAGGCCTCAGGGGTAGTAATGGCTACACCTTC. Protein sequence: CASSFSGLRGSNGYTF. The full variable domain, in which reference TRBV11-3 and TRBJ1-2 provide the parts outside the CDR3, is EAGVVQSPRYKIIEKKQPVAFWCNPISGHNTLYWYLQNLGQGPELLIRYENEEAVDDSQLPKDRFSAERLKGVDSTLKIQPAELGDSAVYLCASSFSGLRGSNGYTFGSGTRLTVV.

The rearrangement links TRBV6-1 to TRBJ2-1; 7 bases match TRBD2. The V gene's germline CDR1 is MNHNS and CDR2 SASEGT. The CDR3 has 12 amino acids. The V and J ends lost 7 bases and 7 bases, in that order; junction bases with no gene match: 4. In nucleotides, the CDR3 is TGTGCCAGCAATCCCGGGGGGAATGAGCAGTTCTTC. The encoded protein is CASNPGGNEQFF.

CDR3 protein: CASSELRTQYF. The CDR3 coding sequence is TGTGCCAGCAGTGAACTGCGGACCCAGTACTTC. V usage is TRBV2 and J usage is TRBJ2-5; D is unresolved. The germline V gene has CDR1 SNHLY and CDR2 FYNNEI. The CDR3 has 11 residues. V gave up 2 bases and J gave up 7 bases, with 5 bases separating them.

The DNA of the CDR3 is TGTGCCAGCAGCGCGCTCTGGTCGGGCGGGGAGCTGTTTTTT. This codes for CASSALWSGGELFF. The genes are TRBV5-4 and TRBJ2-2; D gene uncertain. Germline CDR1 SGHNT, CDR2 YYREEE (reference sequence). Trimming cost V 4 bases and J 7 bases, with 14 bases left between them. This CDR3 spans 14 amino acids.

The chain employs TRBV18 and TRBJ2-4; D is unresolved. Germline V lookup: CDR1 KGHSH, CDR2 LQKENI. This CDR3 contains 12 residues. V lost 2 bases, J lost 5 bases, and 4 bases lay in between. This chain's CDR3 is CASSPFENIQYF. CDR3 nucleotides: TGTGCCAGCTCACCATTCGAAAACATTCAGTACTTC. Using reference TRBV18 and TRBJ2-4 for the parts outside the CDR3, the full variable domain is NAGVMQNPRHLVRRRGQEARLRCSPMKGHSHVYWYRQLPEEGLKFMVYLQKENIIDESGMPKERFSAEFPKEGPSILRIQQVVRGDSAAYFCASSPFENIQYFGAGTRLSVL.

V is TRBV5-4 and J is TRBJ1-1, with unresolved D. Trimming cost V 2 bases and J 0 bases, with 8 bases left between them. This CDR3 is built from 14 residues. Germline CDR1 reads SGHNT; CDR2 reads YYREEE (reference sequence). CDR3 protein: CASSFPHLNTEAFF. The DNA for the CDR3 is TGTGCCAGCAGCTTTCCACATTTGAACACTGAAGCTTTCTTT.

This chain uses TRBV9 with TRBJ1-1; TRBD1 agrees at 8 bases. Per the germline V gene, CDR1 is SGDLS and CDR2 is YYNGEE. Unmatched junction bases numbered 3, after V lost 3 bases and J lost 2 bases. The CDR3 contains 14 residues. The CDR3, as DNA: TGTGCCAGCAGCGGACAGGGGTTCAACACTGAAGCTTTCTTT. It encodes CASSGQGFNTEAFF.

The rearrangement joins TRBV28 to TRBJ1-5; TRBD1 aligns across 7 bases. In germline, CDR1 is MDHEN, CDR2 SYDVKM. The CDR3 loop spans 16 amino acids. The V segment lost 6 bases and the J segment 0 bases; nucleotides outside the gene matches: 8. CDR3 region: CASRTGTAFSNQPQHF. The CDR3 DNA follows: TGTGCCAGCAGAACCGGGACAGCGTTTAGCAATCAGCCCCAGCATTTT. Supplemented by reference TRBV28 and TRBJ1-5, the full variable domain reads DVKVTQSSRYLVKRTGEKVFLECVQDMDHENMFWYRQDPGLGLRLIYFSYDVKMKEKGDIPEGYSVSREKKERFSLILESASTNQTSMYLCASRTGTAFSNQPQHFGDGTRLSIL.

The chain combines TRBV5-4 with TRBJ2-7, with TRBD2 identical over 11 bases. With V trimmed by 4 bases and J by 2 bases, 8 bases remained unmatched. The germline CDR1 and CDR2 sequences are SGHNT and YYREEE (reference sequence). The CDR3 runs to 16 residues. CDR3 nucleotide sequence: TGTGCCAGCAGCCTGAGGGGACTAGCGGAGGCCTACGAGCAGTACTTC. Residues: CASSLRGLAEAYEQYF.

On this clone: Other DNA sequences in this sample translate to the same CDR3. The gene calls are TRBV30 and TRBJ1-1; D uncertain. Per germline, CDR1 GTSNPN and CDR2 SVGIG (reference sequence). The CDR3 totals 13 residues. V lost 3 bases to trimming and J lost 2 bases, with 10 bases between them. The CDR3 sequence is CAWRANYNTEAFF. In DNA form, the CDR3 reads TGTGCCTGGAGGGCAAACTACAACACTGAAGCTTTCTTT.